Below, 23 T cell receptor beta chains from the same sample are listed, as sequenced in a study of PD-1 blockade in mismatch repair-deficient tumors. Assay: immunoSEQ multiplex PCR; the TCRdb copy retains only in-frame clones and omits some. The table records 45,000 to 60,000 clones, approximately 78% of them present only once. Sequences were derived from peripheral blood, sampled 4 weeks after starting pembrolizumab. Source of these receptors: an adult with mismatch repair-deficient cancer.

The gene calls are TRBV30 and TRBJ2-1; D is perhaps TRBD2 (5 bases). CDR1 is GTSNPN, CDR2 SVGIG, per germline (reference sequence). This CDR3 is 13 amino acids long. Trimming took off 2 bases at V and 7 bases at J, with 12 bases between the two ends. DNA for the CDR3: TGTGCCTGGAGTCCGGACTTGGGGAATGAGCAGTTCTTC. Its translation is CAWSPDLGNEQFF.

The chain links TRBV6-5 to TRBJ2-6, with D unresolved. The germline V gene has CDR1 MNHEY and CDR2 SVGAGI. This CDR3 is 13 amino acids long. V lost 6 bases and J lost 0, with 3 bases in between. The CDR3 coding sequence is TGTGCCAGCAGGGCCTCTGGGGCCAACGTCCTGACTTTC. Residues: CASRASGANVLTF.

This chain connects TRBV5-1 to TRBJ2-1; 7 bases fit TRBD2. V lost 0 bases, J lost 5 bases, and 5 bases stayed unmatched. CDR3 length: 15 residues. CDR1 is SGHRS and CDR2 is YFSETQ in the germline V gene. CDR3 coding DNA: TGCGCCAGCAGCTTGGCGACTAGCAGCAACAATGAGCAGTTCTTC. Residues: CASSLATSSNNEQFF.

This clone turned up a few times. The chain carries TRBV13 and TRBJ2-7, with TRBD2 as a possible D gene (5 bases). From germline, CDR1 is PRHDT and CDR2 FYEKMQ (reference sequence). Trimming left V 5 bases short and J 6 bases short, with 23 bases between. The CDR3 is made up of 16 amino acids. CDR3 DNA: TGTGCCAGCAGCATAATCGGGGTTGAAGGAGGTGGCGAGCAGTACTTC. Amino acid sequence: CASSIIGVEGGGEQYF. Full variable domain (remainder filled in from reference TRBV13 and TRBJ2-7): AAGVIQSPRHLIKEKRETATLKCYPIPRHDTVYWYQQGPGQDPQFLISFYEKMQSDKGSIPDRFSAQQFSDYHSELNMSSLELGDSALYFCASSIIGVEGGGEQYFGPGTRLTVT.

The V call is TRBV6-1, the J call TRBJ1-5; D not certain. Trimming stripped 0 bases from V and 2 bases from J, with 8 bases between. This CDR3 comprises 15 residues. Germline V gives CDR1 MNHNS, CDR2 SASEGT. The CDR3, as DNA: TGTGCCAGCAGTGAAGCTCCGAGGGGCAATCAGCCCCAGCATTTT. Protein sequence: CASSEAPRGNQPQHF.

This chain links TRBV29-1 with TRBJ1-4; perhaps TRBD1 as D (5 bases). Trimming stripped 1 base from V and 8 bases from J, with 14 bases between. Germline V gene data show CDR1 as SQVTM and CDR2 as ANQGSEA. The length of the CDR3 is 14 residues. Here the CDR3 reads CSVEVRGVGEKLFF. The CDR3 nucleotides are TGCAGCGTTGAAGTCCGGGGGGTAGGGGAAAAACTGTTTTTT.

The CDR3 here is CASSIQENTEAFF. The CDR3 nucleotides read TGTGCCAGCAGCATACAGGAGAACACTGAAGCTTTCTTT. The chain employs TRBV7-3 and TRBJ1-1; tentatively, D is TRBD1 (5 bases). With 5 bases removed from V and 1 base from J, the gap between germline ends came to 8 bases. Germline values: CDR1 SGHTA, CDR2 FQGTGA. The CDR3 has 13 residues.

The V and J genes are TRBV30 and TRBJ2-3; D is undetermined. V was shortened by 1 base and J by 2 bases, with 1 base between the two germline ends. Per germline, CDR1 GTSNPN and CDR2 SVGIG (reference sequence). CDR3 length: 11 amino acids. DNA of the CDR3: TGTGCCTGGAGTGACACAGATACGCAGTATTTT. Translated: CAWSDTDTQYF. The whole variable domain, filled in from reference TRBV30 and TRBJ2-3, reads SQTIHQWPATLVQPVGSPLSLECTVEGTSNPNLYWYRQAAGRGLQLLFYSVGIGQISSEVPQNLSASRPQDRQFILSSKKLLLSDSGFYLCAWSDTDTQYFGPGTRLTVL.

V is TRBV10-2 and J is TRBJ2-2, with D perhaps being TRBD1 or TRBD2 (6 bases each). Germline V gene sequence: CDR1 WSHSY, CDR2 SAAADI. The CDR3 is 15 residues long. V dropped 4 bases and J dropped 2 bases, with 11 bases sitting between them. Here the CDR3 DNA reads TGCGCCAGCAGTGTGGGCGGGACAAACACCGGGGAGCTGTTTTTT. Protein: CASSVGGTNTGELFF.

This chain connects TRBV18 to TRBJ2-2; the D is unclear. CDR3 length equals 18 residues. V was trimmed by 2 bases and J by 4 bases, leaving 20 bases between them. The germline V gene has CDR1 KGHSH and CDR2 LQKENI. In nucleotides, the CDR3 is TGTGCCAGCTCACCATACAAGGCTGGAACTTTTGGCACCGGGGAGCTGTTTTTT. Encoded protein: CASSPYKAGTFGTGELFF.

The chain employs TRBV19 and TRBJ2-1; D unresolved. Per the germline V gene, CDR1 is LNHDA and CDR2 is SQIVND (reference sequence). V was shortened by 5 bases and J by 7 bases, with 12 bases between the two germline ends. CDR3 length equals 13 residues. The CDR3 DNA sequence: TGTGCCAGTAGTTCGATACAAAGGAATGAGCAGTTCTTC. It translates to CASSSIQRNEQFF.

This chain uses TRBV7-6 with TRBJ2-7; D is undetermined. In germline, CDR1 is SGHVS, CDR2 FNYEAQ. Trimming removed 0 bases at V and 5 bases at J, with 17 bases between. The CDR3 sequence is 16 residues long. The CDR3 coding sequence is TGTGCCAGCAGCTTAGCGGTTCCGCCCCCGTTCCACGAGCAGTACTTC. It codes for CASSLAVPPPFHEQYF. Together with reference TRBV7-6 and TRBJ2-7, the CDR3 gives the full variable domain: GAGVSQSPRYKVTKRGQDVALRCDPISGHVSLYWYRQALGQGPEFLTYFNYEAQQDKSGLPNDRFSAERPEGSISTLTIQRTEQRDSAMYRCASSLAVPPPFHEQYFGPGTRLTVT.

V is TRBV6-4 and J is TRBJ2-3; the match to TRBD2 covers 7 bases. The CDR3 is 15 residues long. After removal of 5 bases from V and 4 bases from J, the junction contained 9 bases not matched to a gene. CDR1 and CDR2 (germline): MRHNA, SNTAGT. The CDR3 reads CASSNLAVGSDTQYF. CDR3 nucleotides: TGTGCCAGCAGTAATCTAGCGGTTGGTTCAGATACGCAGTATTTT.

This clone was seen a single time. This chain uses TRBV28 with TRBJ1-4, with TRBD1 matching over 9 bases. Germline loops: CDR1 MDHEN, CDR2 SYDVKM. V lost 2 bases to trimming and J lost 6 bases; unmatched junction nucleotides: 4. The CDR3 is made up of 15 amino acids. CDR3: CASSLETGGYEKLFF. CDR3 nucleotide sequence: TGTGCCAGCAGTTTAGAGACAGGGGGATATGAAAAACTGTTTTTT.

The CDR3 here is CASSQSMRRQGTDTQYF. DNA of the CDR3: TGTGCCAGCAGCCAAAGCATGCGCCGACAGGGCACAGATACGCAGTATTTT. This chain uses TRBV7-9 with TRBJ2-3, with D perhaps TRBD1 (6 bases). This CDR3 contains 17 residues. Looked up from germline, CDR1 is SEHNR and CDR2 is FQNEAQ (reference sequence). V lost 5 bases to trimming and J lost 1 base, with 19 bases between them.

The V and J genes are TRBV19 and TRBJ2-3; D gene uncertain. V dropped 8 bases and J dropped 2 bases, with 5 bases sitting between them. This CDR3 comprises 11 residues. CDR1 and CDR2 (germline): LNHDA, SQIVND (reference sequence). In nucleotides, the CDR3 is TGTGCCAGTGCCTACACAGATACGCAGTATTTT. This translates into CASAYTDTQYF.

The V call is TRBV5-1, the J call TRBJ2-2; 8 positions match TRBD1. The V and J ends lost 2 bases and 1 base, in that order; junction bases with no gene match: 4. This CDR3 comprises 16 residues. Germline V lookup: CDR1 SGHRS, CDR2 YFSETQ. The CDR3 DNA sequence: TGCGCCAGCAGCTTTTTAGGACAGGGGAACACCGGGGAGCTGTTTTTT. Translated, it gives CASSFLGQGNTGELFF.

CDR3 in DNA: TGTGCCAGCAGTCCCTGGGACGCGTACTACGAGCAGTACTTC. This sequence encodes CASSPWDAYYEQYF. The rearrangement uses TRBV27 and TRBJ2-7, with D perhaps matching TRBD1 or TRBD2 (5 bases each). V was cut by 5 bases and J by 3 bases, with 14 bases left in between. From germline, CDR1 is MNHEY and CDR2 SMNVEV (reference sequence). This CDR3 is built from 14 residues.

V is TRBV7-2 and J is TRBJ1-5, with 8 bases lining up with TRBD1. The V segment lost 4 bases and the J segment 4 bases; nucleotides outside the gene matches: 9. CDR1 is SGHTA and CDR2 is FQGNSA in the germline V gene. The CDR3 is 16 amino acids. The CDR3: CASSSIDRGRNQPQHF. Written as DNA, the CDR3 is TGTGCCAGCAGCTCGATCGACAGGGGCAGGAATCAGCCCCAGCATTTT.

The CDR3 DNA follows: TGTGCCAGCTCACCGGGACTAGAAGGCACAGATACGCAGTATTTT. Translation: CASSPGLEGTDTQYF. The V call is TRBV18, the J call TRBJ2-3; 8 bases are a match to TRBD2. The CDR3 has 15 amino acids. The V segment lost 3 bases and the J segment 1 base; nucleotides outside the gene matches: 3. Germline V gene sequence: CDR1 KGHSH, CDR2 LQKENI.

This clone was picked up a small number of times. The V gene is TRBV30, the J gene TRBJ1-2; possibly TRBD1 for D (5 bases). The germline V and J ends were trimmed by 2 bases and 3 bases, with 7 bases remaining between them. Germline loops: CDR1 GTSNPN, CDR2 SVGIG (reference sequence). The CDR3 covers 12 residues. The CDR3 DNA reads TGTGCCTGGAGTCCGGGGGACTATGGCTACACCTTC. Translated: CAWSPGDYGYTF.

This clone was seen once. This rearrangement joins TRBV5-1 to TRBJ2-1; 8 nucleotides match TRBD2. V was pared by 0 bases and J by 1 base, with 6 bases of the junction left unmatched. Germline CDR1 is SGHRS and CDR2 is YFSETQ. The CDR3 is made up of 17 amino acids. CDR3 region: CASSLVTSGGSYNEQFF. The CDR3 coding sequence is TGCGCCAGCAGCTTGGTTACTAGCGGAGGGTCCTACAATGAGCAGTTCTTC.

V is TRBV7-6 and J is TRBJ1-4, with D perhaps TRBD1 (5 bases). The CDR3 extends over 15 amino acids. Trimming took off 0 bases at V and 8 bases at J, with 13 bases between the two ends. Germline values: CDR1 SGHVS, CDR2 FNYEAQ. This CDR3 is CASSLAGSGGEKLFF. CDR3 in DNA: TGTGCCAGCAGCTTAGCCGGTTCGGGGGGAGAAAAACTGTTTTTT.